Listed below are T cell receptor beta chains from one sample, sequenced in a study of T cells in Graves' hyperthyroidism and ophthalmopathy. TCRdb processed the multiplex PCR reads anew with MiXCR; each CDR3 protein has one entry. The sample includes 600,000 to 650,000 distinct CDR3 sequences, under 25% of them seen just once. Source material: blood. The source is a man aged 25-45 years with Graves' ophthalmopathy. Both conserved end residues are part of each CDR3. A D gene is named only where the DNA matches it firmly. Clone size is shown for a subset of rows, as once, few, many or a class of expanded clone.

J	D	size	V	CDR3	DNA
TRBJ2-1	TRBD2	.	TRBV6-1	CASRTSGGSYNEQFF	TGTGCCAGCAGGACTAGCGGGGGGTCCTACAATGAGCAGTTCTTC
TRBJ2-7	TRBD2	.	TRBV5-8	CASSLVAGVNFHEQYF	TGTGCCAGCAGCTTGGTGGCGGGAGTCAATTTCCACGAGCAGTACTTC
TRBJ1-1	.	.	TRBV28	CASRGGLTEAFF	TGTGCCAGCAGGGGGGGGCTGACTGAAGCTTTCTTT
TRBJ2-6	TRBD1	.	TRBV7-3	CASSLTVTGGAGANVLTF	TGTGCCAGCAGCTTGACGGTCACAGGGGGCGCTGGGGCCAACGTCCTGACTTTC
TRBJ2-2	.	.	TRBV18	CASSAQGRTGELFF	TGTGCCAGCTCAGCTCAGGGGAGGACCGGGGAGCTGTTTTTT
TRBJ2-7	.	many	TRBV30	CAWSVTGKGEQYF	TGTGCCTGGAGTGTAACAGGGAAGGGCGAGCAGTACTTC
TRBJ1-1	TRBD1	many	TRBV7-2	CASSQEVGRGAFF	TGTGCCAGCAGCCAAGAGGTCGGCAGGGGGGCTTTCTTT
TRBJ1-3	TRBD1	.	TRBV6-1	CASRPQTGNMRNTIYF	TGTGCCAGCAGGCCCCAGACAGGGAATATGAGAAACACCATATATTTT
TRBJ2-1	TRBD1	.	TRBV5-1	CASSGLTGGYLDEQFF	TGTGCCAGCAGCGGTCTCACAGGGGGCTATTTAGATGAGCAGTTCTTC
TRBJ2-6	.	.	TRBV20-1	CSAQTGSSGANVLTF	TGCAGTGCCCAAACAGGGAGCTCTGGGGCCAACGTCCTGACTTTC
TRBJ2-1	TRBD2	few	TRBV30	CAWRGTSGINEQFF	TGTGCCTGGAGGGGGACTAGCGGGATAAATGAGCAGTTCTTC
TRBJ1-1	.	many	TRBV5-1	CASSLVPEMNTEAFF	TGCGCCAGCAGCTTGGTCCCCGAGATGAACACTGAAGCTTTCTTT
TRBJ2-2	.	few	TRBV6-1	CASRATGELFF	TGTGCCAGCAGGGCCACCGGGGAGCTGTTTTTT
TRBJ1-2	.	many	TRBV15	CATSRDLTDNYGYTF	TGTGCCACCAGCAGAGATCTGACGGATAACTATGGCTACACCTTC
TRBJ2-3	.	.	TRBV4-3	CASSQDKHRADTQYF	TGCGCCAGCAGCCAAGACAAGCATCGTGCAGATACGCAGTATTTT
TRBJ2-3	TRBD2	few	TRBV20-1	CSAGPSGGTSDTDTQYF	TGCAGTGCTGGACCGAGTGGTGGTACTAGCGACACAGATACGCAGTATTTT
TRBJ2-5	.	few	TRBV6-1	CASREGFRETQYF	TGTGCCAGCAGAGAGGGGTTCCGGGAGACCCAGTACTTC
TRBJ2-1	TRBD2	.	TRBV4-1	CASSPRLIAGNGNEQFF	TGCGCCAGCAGCCCAAGATTGATAGCGGGAAATGGCAATGAGCAGTTCTTC
TRBJ2-3	TRBD2	.	TRBV20-1	CSARVDAGGTDTQYF	TGCAGTGCTAGAGTTGATGCGGGAGGCACAGATACGCAGTATTTT
TRBJ1-4	TRBD1	.	TRBV6-1	CASSESRGHRPNEKLFF	TGTGCCAGCAGTGAATCCAGGGGGCATCGACCTAATGAAAAACTGTTTTTT
TRBJ2-3	.	.	TRBV5-4	CANGDSTDTQYF	TGTGCCAACGGCGACAGCACAGATACGCAGTATTTT
TRBJ1-2	.	many	TRBV28	CASASGPANYGYTF	TGTGCCAGCGCGTCAGGTCCAGCTAACTATGGCTACACCTTC
TRBJ2-7	TRBD1	.	TRBV6-5	CASSYKGARSYEQYF	TGTGCCAGCAGTTACAAGGGGGCCCGCTCCTACGAGCAGTACTTC
TRBJ2-1	.	few	TRBV7-7	CASSSRESAYNEQFF	TGTGCTAGCAGCAGCCGGGAGAGTGCCTACAATGAGCAGTTCTTC
TRBJ2-3	.	many	TRBV20-1	CSASTDTQYF	TGCAGTGCTAGCACAGATACGCAGTATTTT
TRBJ1-5	.	.	TRBV27	CASSFSANQPQHF	TGTGCCAGCAGTTTCAGTGCCAATCAGCCCCAGCATTTT
TRBJ1-1	.	.	TRBV29-1	CSVTPLSNTEAFF	TGCAGCGTTACCCCGTTATCCAACACTGAAGCTTTCTTT
TRBJ2-1	.	many	TRBV11-2	CASSFGRDVVGSRNEQFF	TGTGCCAGCAGCTTTGGCCGGGACGTAGTGGGAAGTCGCAATGAGCAGTTCTTC
TRBJ1-2	.	.	TRBV27	CASSSLEVPGYTF	TGTGCCAGCAGTTCATTAGAGGTCCCTGGCTACACCTTC
TRBJ2-2	TRBD2	.	TRBV12-3/TRBV12-4	CASSLSGSGRAGELFF	TGTGCCAGCAGTTTATCGGGTAGCGGGAGAGCCGGGGAGCTGTTTTTT
TRBJ1-3	.	.	TRBV30	CAWRDKDTGNTIYF	TGTGCCTGGAGAGATAAGGACACAGGAAACACCATATATTTT
TRBJ2-5	.	once	TRBV12-5	CASGLVARTRQETQYF	TGTGCTAGTGGTTTGGTAGCCAGAACACGGCAAGAGACCCAGTACTTC
TRBJ2-5	.	.	TRBV11-2	CASSALGLKGPAAQETQYF	TGTGCCAGCAGCGCCTTAGGGCTTAAGGGGCCGGCGGCACAAGAGACCCAGTACTTC
TRBJ2-3	TRBD2	.	TRBV10-3	CAISRGLAGVADTQYF	TGTGCCATCAGTAGGGGACTAGCGGGAGTAGCAGATACGCAGTATTTT
TRBJ2-7	TRBD1	few	TRBV10-3	CAIGGGQASEQYF	TGTGCCATCGGAGGGGGACAGGCATCCGAGCAGTACTTC
TRBJ1-1	.	.	TRBV3-1	CASRVTRGSTEAFF	TGTGCCAGCAGAGTTACCAGGGGAAGCACTGAAGCTTTCTTT
TRBJ2-7	.	many	TRBV28	CASSTSYEQYF	TGTGCCAGCAGTACCTCCTACGAGCAGTACTTC